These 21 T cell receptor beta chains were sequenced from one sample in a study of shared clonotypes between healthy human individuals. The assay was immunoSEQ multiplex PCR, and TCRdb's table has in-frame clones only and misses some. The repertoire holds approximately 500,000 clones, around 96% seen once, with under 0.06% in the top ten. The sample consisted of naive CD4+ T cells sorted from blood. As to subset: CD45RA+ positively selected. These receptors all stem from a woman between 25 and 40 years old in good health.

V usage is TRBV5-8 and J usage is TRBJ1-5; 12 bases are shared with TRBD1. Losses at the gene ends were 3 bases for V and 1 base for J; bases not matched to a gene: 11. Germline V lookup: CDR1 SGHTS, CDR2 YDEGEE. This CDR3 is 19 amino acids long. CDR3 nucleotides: TGTGCCAGCAGCTGGCTCCGGGACAGGGGGCAATTGAGCAATCAGCCCCAGCATTTT. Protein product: CASSWLRDRGQLSNQPQHF.

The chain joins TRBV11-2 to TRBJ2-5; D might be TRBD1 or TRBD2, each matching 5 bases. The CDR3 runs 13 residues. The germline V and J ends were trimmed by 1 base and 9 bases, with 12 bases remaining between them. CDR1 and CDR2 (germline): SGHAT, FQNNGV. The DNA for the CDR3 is TGTGCCAGCAGCTTAGGACAGTTCGGGGCCCAGTACTTC. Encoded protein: CASSLGQFGAQYF.

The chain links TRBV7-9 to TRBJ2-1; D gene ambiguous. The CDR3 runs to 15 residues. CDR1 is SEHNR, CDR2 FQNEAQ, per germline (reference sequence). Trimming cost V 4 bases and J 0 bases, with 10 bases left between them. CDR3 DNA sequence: TGTGCCAGCAGCTCCCAAGGACGCTCCTACAATGAGCAGTTCTTC. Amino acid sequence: CASSSQGRSYNEQFF.

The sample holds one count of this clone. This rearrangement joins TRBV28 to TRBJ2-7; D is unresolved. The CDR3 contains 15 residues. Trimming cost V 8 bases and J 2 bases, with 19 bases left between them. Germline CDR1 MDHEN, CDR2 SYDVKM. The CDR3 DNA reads TGTGCCAGCCCCCCGACGTTGGGTATACCCTACGAGCAGTACTTC. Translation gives CASPPTLGIPYEQYF.

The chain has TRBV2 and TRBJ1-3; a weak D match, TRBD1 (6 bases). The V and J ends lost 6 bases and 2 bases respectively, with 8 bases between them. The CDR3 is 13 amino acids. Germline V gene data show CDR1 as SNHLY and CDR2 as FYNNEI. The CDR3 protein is CASRRTAGNTIYF. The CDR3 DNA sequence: TGTGCCAGCAGGCGGACAGCTGGAAACACCATATATTTT.

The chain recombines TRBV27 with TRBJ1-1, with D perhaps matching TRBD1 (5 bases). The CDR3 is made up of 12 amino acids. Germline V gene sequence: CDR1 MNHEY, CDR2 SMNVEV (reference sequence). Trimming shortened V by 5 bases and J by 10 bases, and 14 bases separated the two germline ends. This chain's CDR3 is CASSPNAGRAFF. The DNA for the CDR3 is TGTGCCAGCAGTCCCAACGCAGGGAGAGCTTTCTTT.

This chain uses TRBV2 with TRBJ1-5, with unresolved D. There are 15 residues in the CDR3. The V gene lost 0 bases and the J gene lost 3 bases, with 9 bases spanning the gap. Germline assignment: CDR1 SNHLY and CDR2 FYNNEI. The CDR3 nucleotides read TGTGCCAGCAGTGAAGCAAGTAGGGACAATCAGCCCCAGCATTTT. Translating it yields CASSEASRDNQPQHF.

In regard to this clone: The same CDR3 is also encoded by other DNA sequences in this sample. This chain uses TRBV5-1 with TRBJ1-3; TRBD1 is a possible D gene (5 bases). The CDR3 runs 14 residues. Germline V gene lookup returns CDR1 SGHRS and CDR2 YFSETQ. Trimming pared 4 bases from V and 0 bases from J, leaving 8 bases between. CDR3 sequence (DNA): TGCGCCAGCAGCGAGGACAACTCTGGAAACACCATATATTTT. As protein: CASSEDNSGNTIYF.

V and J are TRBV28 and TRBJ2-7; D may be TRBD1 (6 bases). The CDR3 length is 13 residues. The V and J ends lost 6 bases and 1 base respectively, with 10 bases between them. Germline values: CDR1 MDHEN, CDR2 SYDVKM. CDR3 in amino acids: CASRPQGSYEQYF. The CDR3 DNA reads TGTGCCAGCAGGCCGCAGGGGTCCTACGAGCAGTACTTC.

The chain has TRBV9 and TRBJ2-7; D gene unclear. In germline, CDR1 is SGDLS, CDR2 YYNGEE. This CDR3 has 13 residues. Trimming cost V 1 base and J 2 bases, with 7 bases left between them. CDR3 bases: TGTGCCAGCAGCGTACACGAAGCCTACGAGCAGTACTTC. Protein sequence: CASSVHEAYEQYF.

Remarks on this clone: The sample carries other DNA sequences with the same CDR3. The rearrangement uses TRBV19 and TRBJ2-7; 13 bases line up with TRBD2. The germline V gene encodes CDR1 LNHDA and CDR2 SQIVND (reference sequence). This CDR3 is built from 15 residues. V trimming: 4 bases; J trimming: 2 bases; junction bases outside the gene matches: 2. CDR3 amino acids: CASSTLAGGPYEQYF. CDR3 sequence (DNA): TGTGCCAGTAGTACACTAGCGGGAGGGCCCTACGAGCAGTACTTC. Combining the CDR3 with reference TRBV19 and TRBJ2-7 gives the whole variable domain DGGITQSPKYLFRKEGQNVTLSCEQNLNHDAMYWYRQDPGQGLRLIYYSQIVNDFQKGDIAEGYSVSREKKESFPLTVTSAQKNPTAFYLCASSTLAGGPYEQYFGPGTRLTVT.

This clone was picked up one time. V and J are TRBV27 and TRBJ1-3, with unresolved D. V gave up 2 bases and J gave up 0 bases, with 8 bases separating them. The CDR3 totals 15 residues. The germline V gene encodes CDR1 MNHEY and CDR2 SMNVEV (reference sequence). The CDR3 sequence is CASSLKPTSGNTIYF. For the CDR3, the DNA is TGTGCCAGCAGTTTAAAACCGACCTCTGGAAACACCATATATTTT.

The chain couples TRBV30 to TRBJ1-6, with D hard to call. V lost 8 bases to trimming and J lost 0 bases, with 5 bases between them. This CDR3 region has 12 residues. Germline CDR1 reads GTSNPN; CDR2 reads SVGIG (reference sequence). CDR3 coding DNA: TGTGCCGGAGGCTCCTATAATTCACCCCTCCACTTT. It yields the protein CAGGSYNSPLHF.

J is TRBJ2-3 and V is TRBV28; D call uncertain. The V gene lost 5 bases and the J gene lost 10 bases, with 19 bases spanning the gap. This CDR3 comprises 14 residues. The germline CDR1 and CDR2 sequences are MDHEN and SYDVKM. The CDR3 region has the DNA TGTGCCAGCAGTCTGACACCTTCCGAGTGGTCGCAGTATTTT. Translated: CASSLTPSEWSQYF.

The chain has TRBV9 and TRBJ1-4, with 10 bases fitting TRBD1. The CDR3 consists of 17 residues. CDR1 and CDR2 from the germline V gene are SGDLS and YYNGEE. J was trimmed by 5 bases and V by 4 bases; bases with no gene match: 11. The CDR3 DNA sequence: TGTGCCAGCAGCCCGCGATGGGGGACAGGGGCAAATGAAAAACTGTTTTTT. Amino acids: CASSPRWGTGANEKLFF.

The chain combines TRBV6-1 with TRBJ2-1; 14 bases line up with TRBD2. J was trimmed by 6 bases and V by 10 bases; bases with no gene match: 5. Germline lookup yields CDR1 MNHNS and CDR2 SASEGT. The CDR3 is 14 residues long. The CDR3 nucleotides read TGTGCCACCGAGGGACTAGCGGGAGTCAATGAGCAGTTCTTC. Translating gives CATEGLAGVNEQFF.

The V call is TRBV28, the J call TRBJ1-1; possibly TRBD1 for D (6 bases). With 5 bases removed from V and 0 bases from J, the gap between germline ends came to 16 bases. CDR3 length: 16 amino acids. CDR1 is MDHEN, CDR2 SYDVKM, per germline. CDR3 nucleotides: TGTGCCAGCAGTCGGTGGACAGCGAATATGAACACTGAAGCTTTCTTT. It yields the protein CASSRWTANMNTEAFF.

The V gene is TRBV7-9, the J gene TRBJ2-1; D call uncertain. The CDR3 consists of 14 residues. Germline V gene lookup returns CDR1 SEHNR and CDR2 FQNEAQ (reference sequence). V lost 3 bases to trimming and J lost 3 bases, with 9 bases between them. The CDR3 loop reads CASSFGRSYNEQFF. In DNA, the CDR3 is TGTGCCAGCAGCTTCGGTAGGAGCTACAATGAGCAGTTCTTC.

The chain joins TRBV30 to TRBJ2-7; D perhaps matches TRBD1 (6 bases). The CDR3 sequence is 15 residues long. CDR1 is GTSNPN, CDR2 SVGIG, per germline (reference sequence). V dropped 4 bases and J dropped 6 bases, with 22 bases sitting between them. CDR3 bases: TGTGCCTGGATCCCGTTCCAGGGGATTGTGGCCGAGCAGTACTTC. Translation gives CAWIPFQGIVAEQYF.

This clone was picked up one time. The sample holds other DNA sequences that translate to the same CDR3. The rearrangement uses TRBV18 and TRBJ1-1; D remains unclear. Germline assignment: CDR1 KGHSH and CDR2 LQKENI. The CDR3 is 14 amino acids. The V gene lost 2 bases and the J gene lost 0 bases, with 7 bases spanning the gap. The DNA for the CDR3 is TGTGCCAGCTCACCAGGACTCCTGAACACTGAAGCTTTCTTT. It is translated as CASSPGLLNTEAFF.

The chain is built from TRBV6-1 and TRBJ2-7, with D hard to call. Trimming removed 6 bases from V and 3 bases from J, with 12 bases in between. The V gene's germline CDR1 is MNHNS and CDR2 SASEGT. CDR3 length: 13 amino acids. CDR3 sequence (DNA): TGTGCCAGCAGCCAGCAGCTACACTACGAGCAGTACTTC. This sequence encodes CASSQQLHYEQYF.